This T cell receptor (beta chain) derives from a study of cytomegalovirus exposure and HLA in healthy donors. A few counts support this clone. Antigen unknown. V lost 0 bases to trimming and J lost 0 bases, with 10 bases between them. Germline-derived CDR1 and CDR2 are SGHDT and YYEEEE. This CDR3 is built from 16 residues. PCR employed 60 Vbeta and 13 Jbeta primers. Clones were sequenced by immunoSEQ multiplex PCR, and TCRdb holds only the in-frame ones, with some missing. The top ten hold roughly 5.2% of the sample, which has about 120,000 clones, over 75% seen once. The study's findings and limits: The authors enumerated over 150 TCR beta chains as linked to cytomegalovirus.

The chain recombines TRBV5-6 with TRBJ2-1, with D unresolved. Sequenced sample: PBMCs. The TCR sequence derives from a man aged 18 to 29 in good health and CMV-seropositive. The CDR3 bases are TGTGCCAGCAGCTTGGGGCGGCTGAGCTCCTACAATGAGCAGTTCTTC. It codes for CASSLGRLSSYNEQFF.